These T cell receptor beta chains were read from a single sample in a study of immune evolution from preneoplasia to lung adenocarcinoma. The repertoire was sequenced with immunoSEQ multiplex PCR; TCRdb's copy has only in-frame clones and lacks some. The sample records just over 4,000 clones, 80% to 90% being singletons. The sample comprised FFPE adjacent normal lung tissue. All receptors come from a donor older than 65 with lung adenocarcinoma. Each CDR3 is given with its conserved first and last residue. D genes are given only for firm matches. Clone size is shown for a subset of rows, as once, few, many or a class of expanded clone.

TRBJ2-3	NA	TRBV11-1	NA	CASSSTRGQSTDTQYF	TGTGCCAGCAGCTCTACCAGGGGCCAGAGCACAGATACGCAGTATTTT
TRBJ2-1	NA	TRBV7-9	TRBD2	CASSLTSPNEQFF	TGTGCCAGCAGCCTGACTAGCCCGAATGAGCAGTTCTTC
TRBJ1-1	NA	TRBV28	TRBD1	CASRRDRVTFF	TGTGCCAGCAGACGGGACAGGGTAACTTTCTTT
TRBJ1-3	NA	TRBV15	NA	CATSRDRGPNTIYF	TGTGCCACCAGCAGAGATCGAGGACCTAACACCATATATTTT
TRBJ2-3	NA	TRBV28	NA	CASSLFSDRSTDTQYF	TGTGCCAGCAGTTTATTTTCAGACCGTAGCACAGATACGCAGTATTTT
TRBJ1-2	once	TRBV28	NA	CASSAGQIKGGYTF	TGTGCCAGCAGTGCCGGACAGATTAAAGGCGGCTACACCTTC
TRBJ2-1	once	TRBV10-2	TRBD2	CASSAGRGNEQFF	TGCGCCAGCAGTGCAGGGAGGGGCAATGAGCAGTTCTTC
TRBJ2-7	few	TRBV5-1	TRBD1	CANQDRRSYEQYF	TGCGCCAACCAGGACAGGCGTTCCTACGAGCAGTACTTC
TRBJ2-7	NA	TRBV10-3	NA	CAISPVGYEQYF	TGTGCCATCAGTCCAGTAGGGTATGAGCAGTACTTC
TRBJ2-5	NA	TRBV14	NA	CASSQLGEREPGNPRETQYF	TGTGCCAGCAGCCAATTGGGGGAACGGGAACCGGGTAATCCGAGAGAGACCCAGTACTTC
TRBJ2-1	NA	TRBV27	TRBD2	CASSLSLPLAAWSYEQFF	TGTGCCAGCAGTTTATCGTTACCTCTAGCGGCCTGGAGTTATGAGCAGTTCTTC
TRBJ2-7	NA	TRBV4-2	NA	CASSQAYGDRVLSYEQYF	TGTGCCAGCAGCCAAGCATATGGAGACCGCGTTCTTTCCTACGAGCAGTACTTC
TRBJ2-7	NA	TRBV29-1	NA	CSVEGREQYF	TGCAGCGTTGAAGGGAGAGAGCAGTACTTC
TRBJ2-2	NA	TRBV11-2	NA	CASSFGSNPGELFF	TGTGCCAGCAGCTTCGGCAGTAACCCCGGGGAGCTGTTTTTT
TRBJ2-5	NA	TRBV5-1	TRBD2	CASSLLAGGPETQYF	TGCGCCAGCAGCTTGTTAGCGGGAGGGCCAGAGACCCAGTACTTC
TRBJ2-2	few	TRBV7-9	NA	CASTEGWAGELFF	TGTGCCAGCACCGAAGGTTGGGCCGGGGAGCTGTTTTTT
TRBJ1-2	NA	TRBV30	NA	CASRPTGNPYGYTF	TGTGCCTCCCGTCCTACAGGGAACCCCTATGGCTACACCTTC
TRBJ2-1	NA	TRBV30	TRBD1	CAWTNRGWNEQFF	TGTGCCTGGACTAACAGGGGATGGAATGAGCAGTTCTTC
TRBJ1-3	NA	TRBV7-3	NA	CASSLGTGNTIYF	TGTGCCAGCAGCTTAGGGACTGGAAACACCATATATTTT
TRBJ2-3	few	TRBV11-2	NA	CASSSYGGLSTDTQYF	TGTGCCAGCAGCTCATACGGTGGGCTGAGCACAGATACGCAGTATTTT
TRBJ2-7	NA	TRBV6-6	TRBD1	CASEGQTYEQYF	TGTGCCTCCGAGGGACAGACCTACGAGCAGTACTTC
TRBJ2-7	NA	TRBV27	TRBD2	CASKRTSGAYEQYF	TGTGCCAGCAAACGGACTAGCGGAGCCTACGAGCAGTACTTC
TRBJ2-5	few	TRBV5-5	TRBD2	CASSLGTSGRERETQYF	TGTGCCAGCAGCTTGGGGACTAGCGGGAGAGAGCGGGAGACCCAGTACTTC
TRBJ2-1	NA	TRBV29-1	NA	CSHIGTAADEQFF	TGCAGCCACATAGGGACCGCCGCCGATGAGCAGTTCTTC
TRBJ2-7	NA	TRBV10-1	NA	CARYKGNGSLYEQYF	TGCGCCAGATACAAGGGTAACGGCAGTCTATACGAGCAGTACTTC
TRBJ2-7	NA	TRBV18	NA	CASSPGREEQYF	TGTGCCAGCTCACCAGGCAGGGAGGAGCAGTACTTC
TRBJ2-1	NA	TRBV18	TRBD2	CASSPPMRTSGSVDEQFF	TGTGCCAGCTCACCACCGATGAGGACTAGCGGGAGTGTGGATGAGCAGTTCTTC
TRBJ1-1	NA	TRBV30	NA	CAWRNPGGGDEAFF	TGTGCCTGGAGAAACCCGGGGGGGGGCGACGAAGCTTTCTTT
TRBJ2-7	NA	TRBV29-1	TRBD1	CSVVRTGSYEQYF	TGCAGCGTTGTAAGGACAGGGTCCTACGAGCAGTACTTC
TRBJ1-2	NA	TRBV7-9	TRBD1	CASSLGGQGILYGYTF	TGTGCCAGCAGCTTAGGGGGACAGGGGATTCTCTATGGCTACACCTTC
TRBJ2-3	NA	TRBV28	NA	CASRPQGNTDTQYF	TGTGCCAGCAGGCCACAGGGAAACACAGATACGCAGTATTTT
TRBJ2-1	NA	TRBV7-2	TRBD1	CASSLDRDRPSNEQFF	TGTGCCAGCAGCTTAGATCGGGACAGGCCATCCAATGAGCAGTTCTTC
TRBJ2-7	NA	TRBV30	TRBD2	CAWSEGGREPYEQYF	TGTGCCTGGAGTGAGGGCGGGAGGGAACCCTACGAGCAGTACTTC
TRBJ2-1	NA	TRBV27	NA	CASSLSRLVGRLASYNEQFF	TGTGCCAGCAGTTTATCGAGACTCGTTGGCCGACTGGCCTCCTACAATGAGCAGTTCTTC
TRBJ1-3	few	TRBV9	NA	CASSVEFWPDGGNTIYF	TGTGCCAGCAGCGTAGAGTTCTGGCCTGATGGAGGAAACACCATATATTTT
TRBJ2-1	NA	TRBV10-2	TRBD2	CATNPSGSGEQFF	TGCGCCACCAACCCTAGCGGGAGCGGTGAGCAGTTCTTC
TRBJ2-7	NA	TRBV18	TRBD2	CASSPPGLAGFREQYF	TGTGCCAGCTCACCACCGGGACTAGCGGGATTCCGCGAGCAGTACTTC
TRBJ1-2	NA	TRBV28	NA	CASRGQNNYGYTF	TGTGCCAGCAGGGGGCAGAATAACTATGGCTACACCTTC
TRBJ2-3	once	TRBV29-1	TRBD1	CSVEPRTGGADTQYF	TGCAGCGTTGAACCCCGGACAGGGGGCGCAGATACGCAGTATTTT
TRBJ2-7	few	TRBV7-6	NA	CASSLRQGIDEQYF	TGTGCCAGCAGCTTAAGGCAGGGGATTGACGAGCAGTACTTC
TRBJ1-1	NA	TRBV4-3	NA	CASSQDYRAGTEAFF	TGCGCCAGCAGCCAAGATTACAGGGCGGGCACTGAAGCTTTCTTT
TRBJ2-7	few	TRBV2	TRBD1	CASRGTGYSYEQYF	TGTGCCAGCAGGGGGACAGGGTACTCCTACGAGCAGTACTTC
TRBJ2-1	NA	TRBV7-8	TRBD2	CASSFVETSEGEQFF	TGTGCCAGCAGCTTCGTCGAAACTAGCGAGGGGGAGCAGTTCTTC
TRBJ1-5	few	TRBV19	NA	CASSMGGGAFQPQHF	TGTGCCAGTAGTATGGGCGGGGGGGCTTTTCAGCCCCAGCATTTT
TRBJ1-3	NA	TRBV7-9	NA	CASIPDRGNTIYF	TGTGCCAGCATCCCGGATAGGGGAAACACCATATATTTT
TRBJ2-2	NA	TRBV4-3	TRBD2	CASSTGLASTGELFF	TGCGCCAGCAGTACGGGACTAGCGTCCACCGGGGAGCTGTTTTTT
TRBJ2-1	NA	TRBV11-3	TRBD2	CASSLLAGVNNEQFF	TGTGCCAGCAGCCTACTAGCGGGGGTCAACAATGAGCAGTTCTTC
TRBJ2-3	once	TRBV20-1	NA	CSARGTDTQYF	TGCAGTGCTCGGGGCACAGATACGCAGTATTTT
TRBJ1-1	NA	TRBV7-2	NA	CASSQGHTEAFF	TGTGCCAGCAGCCAAGGCCACACTGAAGCTTTCTTT
TRBJ1-5	NA	TRBV5-1	TRBD1	CASSPRTGADQPQHF	TGCGCCAGCAGCCCGAGGACAGGGGCAGATCAGCCCCAGCATTTT
TRBJ1-1	NA	TRBV28	NA	CASKMNTEAFF	TGTGCCAGCAAGATGAACACTGAAGCTTTCTTT
TRBJ1-1	NA	TRBV7-9	NA	CASSYRAGDTEAFF	TGTGCCAGCAGCTACAGGGCGGGGGACACTGAAGCTTTCTTT
TRBJ1-4	NA	TRBV5-1	NA	CASREGITNEKLFF	TGCGCCAGCAGAGAAGGGATAACTAATGAAAAACTGTTTTTT
TRBJ1-1	NA	TRBV4-2	NA	CASSPGGRPVPEAFF	TGTGCCAGCAGCCCGGGGGGCAGGCCCGTACCTGAAGCTTTCTTT
TRBJ2-1	NA	TRBV5-1	TRBD2	CASSFQGGRAGEQFF	TGCGCCAGCAGCTTCCAGGGCGGGAGGGCCGGGGAGCAGTTCTTC
TRBJ1-1	NA	TRBV6-5	NA	CASSYGGTNTEAFF	TGTGCCAGCAGTTACGGGGGGACTAACACTGAAGCTTTCTTT
TRBJ2-5	few	TRBV2	TRBD2	CASSERGTSGRQETQYF	TGTGCCAGCAGTGAACGAGGGACTAGCGGGAGGCAAGAGACCCAGTACTTC